This T cell receptor beta chain was obtained from a study of post-analysis software for immune sequencing data. Study context: The cohort encompassed relapsing-remitting, secondary progressive and progressive-relapsing multiple sclerosis disease courses. Findings and caveats of the study: Roughly five TRBV segments appeared more often in patients than in controls, and TRBV5-6, TRBV5-1 and TRBV20-1 were among these.

Unique molecular identifiers were carried by the TCR beta cDNA libraries. TCRdb re-derived calls from the PCR reads in MiXCR, one entry per CDR3 protein. The table includes over 300,000 distinct CDR3 sequences, about a third detected once. Notes on this clonotype: Its antigen is not identified.

From germline, CDR1 is MNHNS and CDR2 SASEGT. Trimming stripped 6 bases from V and 4 bases from J, with 18 bases between. CDR3 length equals 15 residues. The sequence was obtained from a girl aged 10-17 years with multiple sclerosis. The material sequenced was blood. The chain couples TRBV6-1 to TRBJ1-2; D is undetermined. CDR3 loop: CASSPLPTPSYGYTF. CDR3 DNA: TGTGCCAGCAGCCCACTTCCAACCCCCTCCTATGGCTACACCTTC.